This TCR beta chain was identified during a study of OX40 agonist ivuxolimab in advanced cancers. Germline V lookup: CDR1 SGHRS, CDR2 YFSETQ. Trimming stripped 7 bases from V and 3 bases from J, with 6 bases between. This CDR3 region has 11 residues. On this clone: Its target is unknown.

Samples of blood were obtained at baseline, on cycle 4 day 1, and on cycle 7 day 1. Repertoires were generated with immunoSEQ multiplex PCR, while TCRdb's copy carries only in-frame clones and drops some. The table lists roughly 49,000 clones, 88% of them singletons. Study observations and caveats: Expanded peripheral T cells had an undetermined antigen specificity.

The source is an adult with an advanced solid tumor such as melanoma, head and neck, liver or kidney cancer. The V gene is TRBV5-1, the J gene TRBJ2-3, with D uncertain. Specimen: CD4+ or CD8+ T cells sorted from blood, collected in a trial of the OX40 agonist ivuxolimab. The CDR3 loop is CASGETDTQYF. The DNA of the CDR3 is TGCGCCAGCGGCGAAACAGATACGCAGTATTTT. The entire variable domain, with the rest obtained from reference TRBV5-1 and TRBJ2-3, is as follows: KAGVTQTPRYLIKTRGQQVTLSCSPISGHRSVSWYQQTPGQGLQFLFEYFSETQRNKGNFPGRFSGRQFSNSRSEMNVSTLELGDSALYLCASGETDTQYFGPGTRLTVL.